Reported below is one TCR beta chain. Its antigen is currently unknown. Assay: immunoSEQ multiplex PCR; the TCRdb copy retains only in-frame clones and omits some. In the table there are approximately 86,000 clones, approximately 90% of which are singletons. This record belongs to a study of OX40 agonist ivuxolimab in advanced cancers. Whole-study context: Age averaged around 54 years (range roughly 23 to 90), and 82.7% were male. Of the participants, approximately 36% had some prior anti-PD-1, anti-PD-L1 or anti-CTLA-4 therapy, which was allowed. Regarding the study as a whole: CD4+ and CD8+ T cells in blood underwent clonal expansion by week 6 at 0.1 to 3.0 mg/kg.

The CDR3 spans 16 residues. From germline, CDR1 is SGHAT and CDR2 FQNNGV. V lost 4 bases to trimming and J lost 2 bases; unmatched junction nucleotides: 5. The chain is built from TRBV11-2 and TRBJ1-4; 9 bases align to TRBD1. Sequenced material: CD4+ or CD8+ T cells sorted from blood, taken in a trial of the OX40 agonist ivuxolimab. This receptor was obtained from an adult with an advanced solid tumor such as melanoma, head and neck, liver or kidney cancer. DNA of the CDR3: TGTGCCAGCAGCTCCGGACAGGGGAAGACTAATGAAAAACTGTTTTTT. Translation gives CASSSGQGKTNEKLFF.